The sequence of this T cell receptor beta chain was determined in a study of T-cell reconstitution after alpha-beta-depleted transplantation in children. As for this clonotype: Its target is unknown.

Unique molecular identifiers were built into the TCRbeta library. TCRdb ran MiXCR on the PCR reads and lists one entry per CDR3 protein. Counted here are 530,000 or so distinct CDR3 sequences, 20% to 30% occurring once; the ten biggest clones make up around a third. Findings of the study overall: For some patients, TCRbeta diversity was high at day 60 because of recipient T cells and thymic progenitors that survived. By one year post-transplant, T-cell counts and diversity largely arose from T cells that were newly produced. Where alpha-beta T cells came from about two months after transplant was reportedly several hundred expanded graft clones.

V was trimmed by 4 bases and J by 5 bases, leaving 16 bases between them. This CDR3 has 15 residues. Germline CDR1 is SGHRS and CDR2 is YFSETQ. This clonotype was sampled from a boy in the first two years of life with Wiskott-Aldrich syndrome, due to receive a stem cell transplant. The sample consisted of PBMCs, taken before TCRalphabeta/CD19-depleted stem cell transplant. This chain links TRBV5-1 with TRBJ2-1; a possible D gene is TRBD2 (6 bases). For the CDR3, the DNA is TGCGCCAGCAGCGCGATGGCGGGGTCGAACAATGAGCAGTTCTTC. As protein: CASSAMAGSNNEQFF.